Listed here are 21 T cell receptor beta chains from one sample, sequenced in a study of cytomegalovirus exposure and HLA in healthy donors (dated by TCRdb to the late 2010s). The protocol used for the library was the immunoSEQ multiplex PCR assay. TCRdb retrieved this table from immuneACCESS and kept in-frame rearrangements only. Not all clones are present; in checked studies, unresolved V genes account for under half, and no reason is known for the remainder. In all, the sample holds 200,000 or so clones, and 65% to 90% of those were seen once. Of the sample, roughly an eighth is held by the ten largest clones. Material: PBMCs. These receptors were taken from a woman in her twenties or thirties in good health and CMV-seropositive.

J is TRBJ2-7 and V is TRBV5-6, with 10 bases lining up with TRBD2. V was clipped by 1 base and J by 4 bases; unmatched bases: 2. The CDR3 is made up of 14 amino acids. Germline-derived CDR1 and CDR2 are SGHDT and YYEEEE. The CDR3 region has the DNA TGTGCCAGCAGCTTGACTAGCGGGACTTACGAGCAGTACTTC. This sequence encodes CASSLTSGTYEQYF.

The rearrangement uses TRBV18 and TRBJ1-5, with D tentatively TRBD1 (5 bases). V lost 6 bases and J lost 9, with 12 bases in between. The length of the CDR3 is 12 residues. Germline CDR1 reads KGHSH; CDR2 reads LQKENI. The CDR3 loop reads CASSPGEAPQHF. CDR3 nucleotides: TGTGCCAGCTCCCCGGGGGAGGCGCCCCAGCATTTT.

This clone showed up just once. The chain uses TRBV10-3 and TRBJ2-7; 8 nucleotides match TRBD1. Germline V lookup: CDR1 ENHRY, CDR2 SYGVKD. The CDR3 is made up of 15 amino acids. With 0 bases clipped from V and 5 bases from J, the junction kept 6 bases outside the gene matches. Written as DNA, the CDR3 is TGTGCCATCAGTGAGTCGACAGGGGTCGGGAACGAGCAGTACTTC. Its translation: CAISESTGVGNEQYF.

The J gene is TRBJ2-1, the V gene TRBV11-3, with a possible D match to TRBD1 (5 bases). The V gene lost 0 bases and the J gene lost 8 bases, with 8 bases spanning the gap. This CDR3 spans 13 amino acids. Germline-derived CDR1 and CDR2 are SGHNT and YENEEA. In nucleotides, the CDR3 is TGTGCCAGCAGCTTAGAGACAGAAGATGAGCAGTTCTTC. Its protein is CASSLETEDEQFF.

There are a few counts of this clone. The gene calls are TRBV6-1 and TRBJ2-1; 8 bases fit TRBD2. The CDR3 loop spans 14 amino acids. CDR1 and CDR2 (germline): MNHNS, SASEGT. Trimming cost V 4 bases and J 12 bases; bases outside gene matches: 11. The CDR3 nucleotides read TGTGCCAGCAGTGGCCGTGGGACTAGAATGGGGCAGTTCTTC. Translated, it gives CASSGRGTRMGQFF.

This chain links TRBV28 with TRBJ2-1; 9 bases line up with TRBD2. This CDR3 has 14 amino acids. From germline, CDR1 is MDHEN and CDR2 SYDVKM. V was clipped by 8 bases and J by 1 base; unmatched bases: 3. The CDR3 protein is CASGLAGSYNEQFF. In DNA form, the CDR3 reads TGTGCCAGCGGGCTAGCGGGATCCTACAATGAGCAGTTCTTC.

This chain links TRBV5-1 with TRBJ1-1, with D perhaps TRBD1 (5 bases). V lost 4 bases, J lost 5 bases, and 18 bases lay in between. The CDR3 spans 15 residues. Looked up from germline, CDR1 is SGHRS and CDR2 is YFSETQ. Here the CDR3 DNA reads TGCGCCAGCAGCCCCCCGGGGGTTGGGAGTACTGAAGCTTTCTTT. Its translation is CASSPPGVGSTEAFF.

In its sample, this clone was seen once. The chain combines TRBV5-1 with TRBJ2-7; perhaps TRBD2 as D (6 bases). The CDR3 totals 20 residues. From germline, CDR1 is SGHRS and CDR2 YFSETQ. Trimming took 3 bases from V and 1 from J, leaving 29 bases between them. In nucleotides, the CDR3 is TGCGCCAGCAGCTCGACCCGTGGCCGGGACTTCTTATCGAAATCCTACGAGCAGTACTTC. Amino acid sequence: CASSSTRGRDFLSKSYEQYF.

V is TRBV15 and J is TRBJ1-1, with TRBD1 matching 9 bases. This CDR3 spans 18 amino acids. Trimming removed 0 bases from V and 4 bases from J; junction bases left unmatched: 12. Germline CDR1 reads LNHNV; CDR2 reads YYDKDF (reference sequence). CDR3 DNA: TGTGCCACCAGCAGAGAGAAGGGACAGGGTACCGAGGGCACTGAAGCTTTCTTT. Translation: CATSREKGQGTEGTEAFF.

This chain uses TRBV27 with TRBJ2-4, with D tentatively TRBD2 (5 bases). The CDR3 sequence is 15 residues long. The V end was cut by 2 bases, the J end by 0 bases, with 8 bases between. The germline V gene has CDR1 MNHEY and CDR2 SMNVEV (reference sequence). The CDR3 spells CASSLTGTAKNIQYF. CDR3 sequence (DNA): TGTGCCAGCAGTTTAACGGGAACAGCCAAAAACATTCAGTACTTC.

This clone was seen only once. V usage is TRBV27 and J usage is TRBJ2-3; no firm D call. This CDR3 has 13 residues. With 5 bases removed from V and 2 bases from J, the gap between germline ends came to 8 bases. Germline V gene data show CDR1 as MNHEY and CDR2 as SMNVEV (reference sequence). CDR3 DNA sequence: TGTGCCAGCAGTCCACGGGTCACAGATACGCAGTATTTT. As protein: CASSPRVTDTQYF.

This rearrangement joins TRBV7-2 to TRBJ2-1, with a weak D call TRBD2 (6 bases). Germline V gene sequence: CDR1 SGHTA, CDR2 FQGNSA. V was pared by 4 bases and J by 2 bases, with 9 bases between. The CDR3 spans 14 residues. The CDR3 nucleotides are TGTGCCAGCAGCTGGGGGGAGACCTACAATGAGCAGTTCTTC. Translation: CASSWGETYNEQFF.

This rearrangement joins TRBV23-1 to TRBJ2-7; 10 bases are a match to TRBD1. TRBV23-1 is recorded as an ORF, its role being uncertain. V trimming: 2 bases; J trimming: 0 bases; junction bases outside the gene matches: 7. The CDR3 length is 17 residues. CDR3 sequence reads: CASSQRGQGLTSYEQYF. DNA for the CDR3: TGCGCCAGCAGTCAAAGGGGACAGGGGCTTACCTCCTACGAGCAGTACTTC.

The genes are TRBV4-2 and TRBJ2-1, with TRBD1 as a possible D gene (5 bases). This CDR3 is 17 amino acids long. The germline CDR1 and CDR2 sequences are LGHNA and YNFKEQ. Between the trimmed V and J ends, which lost 0 bases and 9 bases, there was a span of 21 bases. CDR3 in amino acids: CASSQERSKGPQGEQFF. The CDR3 DNA follows: TGTGCCAGCAGCCAAGAGCGGAGTAAGGGGCCTCAGGGTGAGCAGTTCTTC.

The chain recombines TRBV18 with TRBJ1-2; the D gene is possibly TRBD1 (5 bases). CDR1 and CDR2 from the germline V gene are KGHSH and LQKENI. This CDR3 spans 14 amino acids. Trimming took off 3 bases at V and 3 bases at J, with 11 bases between the two ends. The CDR3 sequence: CASSPSRGDYGYTF. In DNA form, the CDR3 reads TGTGCCAGCTCACCGTCAAGGGGCGACTATGGCTACACCTTC.

The V gene is TRBV27, the J gene TRBJ2-2; 8 nucleotides line up with TRBD1. After removal of 3 bases from V and 0 bases from J, the junction contained 6 bases not matched to a gene. Germline V gene sequence: CDR1 MNHEY, CDR2 SMNVEV (reference sequence). This CDR3 spans 17 amino acids. Written as DNA, the CDR3 is TGTGCCAGCAGTTTCTCGGGGACAGGCGCGAACACCGGGGAGCTGTTTTTT. Its translation is CASSFSGTGANTGELFF.

Written as DNA, the CDR3 is TGTGCCAGCAGCTTCGGCGGGACTACCTCGAATGAGCAGTTCTTC. Protein sequence: CASSFGGTTSNEQFF. The chain is built from TRBV7-9 and TRBJ2-1, with 7 bases fitting TRBD2. CDR3 size: 15 residues. Germline V CDR1 and CDR2: SEHNR, FQNEAQ (reference sequence). V shed 3 bases and J 7 bases; nucleotides not matched to a gene: 9.

The CDR3: CASSFRTGLGGYTF. In DNA, the CDR3 is TGTGCCAGCAGTTTCCGGACAGGGCTAGGCGGCTACACCTTC. The chain carries TRBV6-5 and TRBJ1-2; TRBD1 matches 8 bases. Germline-derived CDR1 and CDR2 are MNHEY and SVGAGI. Unmatched junction bases numbered 9, after V lost 4 bases and J lost 8 bases. The CDR3 consists of 14 residues.

The chain couples TRBV5-6 to TRBJ2-1; 7 bases are shared with TRBD1. Germline CDR1 reads SGHDT; CDR2 reads YYEEEE. Trimming cost V 4 bases and J 6 bases; bases outside gene matches: 4. The CDR3 totals 13 residues. Here the CDR3 reads CASSPGGRNEQFF. Here the CDR3 DNA reads TGTGCCAGCAGCCCAGGGGGTCGCAATGAGCAGTTCTTC.

The chain has TRBV7-9 and TRBJ2-3, with TRBD2 identical over 12 bases. The CDR3 runs to 16 residues. The V and J ends lost 5 bases and 3 bases, in that order; junction bases with no gene match: 6. Germline V lookup: CDR1 SEHNR, CDR2 FQNEAQ (reference sequence). This CDR3 is CASSARLAGVTDTQYF. CDR3 DNA: TGTGCCAGCAGCGCCCGACTAGCGGGAGTAACAGATACGCAGTATTTT.

This clone was detected once. This chain links TRBV5-4 with TRBJ2-3; D is uncertain. The germline V gene has CDR1 SGHNT and CDR2 YYREEE (reference sequence). V was cut by 0 bases and J by 2 bases, with 7 bases left in between. The CDR3 spans 14 residues. CDR3 residues: CASSLDQSTDTQYF. Written as DNA, the CDR3 is TGTGCCAGCAGCTTGGACCAGTCCACAGATACGCAGTATTTT.